The T cell receptor beta chain under discussion was sequenced for a study of shared clonotypes between healthy human individuals. Study-wide findings and caveats: There were few donors, and this limited the genetic and exposure-history diversity represented. Even with large depth, rarefaction showed that sorted-subset sequencing was incomplete.

From CD4+ cells came CD45RA+ naive and CD45RA-negative memory subsets. The V segment lost 10 bases and the J segment 1 base; nucleotides outside the gene matches: 9. This CDR3 is built from 14 residues. The germline gives CDR1 SNHLY, CDR2 FYNNEI. Comment on this clone: Its antigen is unidentified.

As handled by the study authors: Owing to the provision of junction-only sequences devoid of quality scores by immunoSEQ, filtering differed. Profiling relied on immunoSEQ multiplex PCR, and the TCRdb table lists in-frame clones only, not all of them. The V and J calls and clone size were taken over from that table, and D and trimming were inferred from the DNA. The sample yields 2.3 million or so clones, 85% to 95% seen once. Sequenced: naive CD4+ T cells from PBMCs. Subset in this sample: CD45RA+ positively selected. This receptor was taken from a man aged 18-30 years in good health. Some clones in this sample may be carry-over from other donors' samples. The gene calls are TRBV2 and TRBJ1-1; 7 nucleotides agree with TRBD1. The CDR3: CATQRQGRNTEAFF. The CDR3 DNA reads as TGTGCCACCCAAAGACAGGGTAGGAACACTGAAGCTTTCTTT.